This T cell receptor beta chain comes out of a study of human T cells and chemical hapten exposure (dated by TCRdb to the early 2020s). With respect to the entire study: For sensitization, 2% DPC in acetone was applied to a roughly 2 cm by roughly 2 cm area of upper inner arm skin. Throughout the roughly 23-week study period, patients were also given weekly therapeutic DPC doses on the scalp. Patch testing on the upper back used Finn chambers containing 0.01% DPC, with scoring done after 6 days according to International Contact Dermatitis Research Group standards. Alopecia areata with under or over 50% scalp involvement, alopecia totalis and alopecia universalis were represented in the patient cohort, which was mostly female. Libraries were pooled for sequencing, and variation in per-sample TCR yields was attributed mainly to small differences in library volumes within the pool. The study tracked peripheral blood TCR repertoire changes in vivo during primary and secondary sensitization to the hapten diphenylcyclopropenone (DPC) in alopecia patients. Blood samples were taken from patients before sensitization (week 0) and at 2, 6 and about 24 weeks after DPC sensitization. For TCR sequencing, blood came from 25 to 35 alopecia patients at anywhere from one to four time points (pre-sensitization, 2, 6 and 24 weeks).

Receptor libraries were prepared by RACE. Instrument on record: NextSeq 500. During library preparation, unique molecular identifiers were attached to individual cDNA molecules so that TCRs could be counted quantitatively and reproducibly. Each blood RNA sample was used to sequence both TCR alpha and TCR beta chains. As for the authors' bioinformatics: The median number of TCRs per sample was roughly 94,000, ranging from about 20,000 to 700,000. V, J and CDR3 annotation of the TCR reads was performed with the Decombinator software suite. For PS versus PT1 abundance plots, all samples were subsampled to the same number of TCRs (28,000). Expanded TCRs were defined as absent before sensitization and observed at least eight times at the 2-week time point. TCRdb's own reprocessing of the public reads used fastp at Q25 and MiXCR and kept productive beta chains. Each CDR3 protein appears once, grouped with its most common genes and DNA. What appears here as the V and J calls and clone size reflects TCRdb's work, not the paper's. Counted in this sample were more than 250,000 distinct CDR3 sequences; about 9% of them appeared once. Jointly, the top ten make up approximately 2.2% of the sample.

Measured from the cysteine to the phenylalanine, the CDR3 is 14 residues long. Just the 42-base CDR3 DNA is kept, in frame starting at base 1. The germline V gene provides CDR1 MDHEN and CDR2 SYDVKM. V is cut by 6 bases and J by 1 base, and the space between the germline ends is 12 bases. The time point label corresponds to: pre-sensitization, week 0. What this sample's treatment or condition label stands for: therapeutic diphenylcyclopropenone sensitization with weekly scalp DPC. Blood at each patch-test visit was drawn before the patch test was applied. Patients were considered eligible if aged 18 to 70, diagnosed with alopecia and deemed suitable for DPC therapy, and patients were excluded if pregnant. Total RNA was extracted from unfractionated whole blood collected in Tempus Blood RNA tubes. In its sample, this clonotype comes out as medium-sized (0.01 to 0.1%). Its binding antigen is unknown. Base qualities are not recorded, but no much larger clone differs from it by a single base.

Paper-wide results and their limitations: DPC sensitization did not change the number of TCRs with a frequency above 1 in 1000, and there was no evidence of changes in global repertoire structure. After repeated subsampling, changes were observed in the strength of the expansion versus patch-test correlation and in the threshold at which the correlation became significant. Compared with pre-sensitization or healthy control sets, expanded TCRs formed significantly more large CDR3 similarity clusters, which is consistent with antigen-driven responses. Because all patients had alopecia, a presumed autoimmune disease, the immune response of the patients might differ from that of healthy individuals. The number of PT1 expanded TCRs positively correlated with patch test score, significant at thresholds 8, 16 and 32 but not 4.

This sequence uses TRBV28 and TRBJ1-2, with an unclear D gene assignment. The material was whole blood, obtained in connection with sensitization to the hapten diphenylcyclopropenone (DPC). The sequence was obtained from a woman aged 40 to 50 with alopecia areata. Some clones in this sample may be carry-over from other donors' samples. The DNA reads TGTGCCAGCAGGGAGGTTTCGGGTAACTATGGCTACACCTTC. Its coded protein is CASREVSGNYGYTF.